Below, one T cell receptor beta chain is given with its context. The CDR3 totals 15 residues. Germline assignment: CDR1 PRHDT and CDR2 FYEKMQ (reference sequence). The V end lost 1 base, the J end lost 6 bases, and 13 bases lay between the germline ends. Some clones are missing from TCRdb's copy, which holds only in-frame ones; the method was immunoSEQ multiplex PCR. Of millions of clones listed, about 95% are singletons. The sample comes from a study of shared clonotypes between healthy human individuals. Terminally differentiated effector memory CD45RA+ cells were excluded from the naive CD8 cells, which were CD45RO-negative and positively selected for CCR7.

The sample was naive CD8+ T cells sorted from blood. The chain uses TRBV13 and TRBJ2-1; TRBD2 might be the D (6 bases). This sequence originates from a man between 18 and 35 years old in good health. CDR3 coding DNA: TGTGCCAGCAGCTTAGCGGGAGTCGCTTCCAATGAGCAGTTCTTC. Translating it yields CASSLAGVASNEQFF. Variable domain in full (rest from reference TRBV13 and TRBJ2-1): AAGVIQSPRHLIKEKRETATLKCYPIPRHDTVYWYQQGPGQDPQFLISFYEKMQSDKGSIPDRFSAQQFSDYHSELNMSSLELGDSALYFCASSLAGVASNEQFFGPGTRLTVL.